The clone carrying this TCR beta chain has at least ten counts. No antigen is known for it. The data are from a study of identical twins. CDR3 length: 15 residues. V lost 5 bases to trimming and J lost 5 bases; unmatched junction nucleotides: 8. Germline V gives CDR1 MNHNS, CDR2 SASEGT. Study observations and caveats: Researchers reported weaker excess twin sharing in beta out-of-frame sequences.

MiXCR, run by TCRdb on the 5' RACE reads, gives a single entry per CDR3 protein. This table has roughly 480,000 distinct CDR3 sequences, about 24% appearing once. These sequences were also reported in another study, on T cells expressing NK-cell markers.

Sequencing was carried out using CD4+ T cells sorted from blood. This clonotype originated in a woman aged 18-29 years in good health. The chain recombines TRBV6-1 with TRBJ2-1; 8 positions match TRBD2. This chain's CDR3 is CASSTGTSFDNEQFF. The CDR3 region has the DNA TGTGCCAGCAGTACCGGGACTAGTTTCGACAATGAGCAGTTCTTC.